The rows below give T cell receptor beta chains drawn from one sample of a study of shared clonotypes between healthy human individuals. Sequenced by immunoSEQ multiplex PCR; TCRdb stores in-frame clones only, minus some. The sample has more than 1.2 million clones, around 98.5% seen once; the top ten hold 0.36%. The sample comprised naive CD4+ T cells sorted from blood. These TCRs come from a man aged 25-40 years in good health. Each CDR3 is given with its conserved first and last residue. The D gene is left open where the match is weak. Where a row states a size, it is once, few, many or the class of an expanded clone; other rows omit it.

>TRBJ2-7|TRBV18|.|.
TGTGCCAGCTCACCTATTCCCGGCGAGCAGTACTTC
CASSPIPGEQYF
>TRBJ2-1|TRBV25-1|.|.
TGTGCCAGCAGTAGGATGGGGGCCAGGGGCAATGAGCAGTTCTTC
CASSRMGARGNEQFF
>TRBJ2-7|TRBV7-8|.|.
TGTGCCAGCAGCTTAGCGTCCAGGTCGGGCTACGAGCAGTACTTC
CASSLASRSGYEQYF
>TRBJ2-7|TRBV28|.|.
TGTGCCAGCAGTTTACCCTCCTGGGAGCAGTACTTC
CASSLPSWEQYF
>TRBJ1-4|TRBV7-9|TRBD1|.
TGTGCCAGCAGCTTGGGGGACAGGGGAAATGAAAAACTGTTTTTT
CASSLGDRGNEKLFF
>TRBJ1-2|TRBV18|.|.
TGTGCCAGCTCACCGGGTGTGTCCACCTATGGCTACACCTTC
CASSPGVSTYGYTF
>TRBJ2-1|TRBV20-1|TRBD2|.
TGCAGAGCGGGAGCGGACAATGAGCAGTTCTTC
CRAGADNEQFF
>TRBJ2-1|TRBV5-1|.|.
TGCGCCAGCAGCCCGGGGGCGGGAGTGGGGAATGAGCAGTTCTTC
CASSPGAGVGNEQFF
>TRBJ2-5|TRBV18|.|.
TGTGCCAGCTCGCTCCAGCAGGAGACCCAGTACTTC
CASSLQQETQYF
>TRBJ2-3|TRBV30|TRBD2|.
TGTGCCTGGAGTTCAACGAGGACTAGCGGGAGTTATGTAGATACGCAGTATTTT
CAWSSTRTSGSYVDTQYF
>TRBJ1-5|TRBV5-1|.|once
TGCGCCAGCAGCCCTGGTGGCAGGGAGAATCAGCCCCAGCATTTT
CASSPGGRENQPQHF
>TRBJ1-5|TRBV7-8|TRBD1|.
TGTGCCAGCAGCTTAGAATGGACAGGGGCGCAGGGACAGCCCCAGCATTTT
CASSLEWTGAQGQPQHF
>TRBJ2-7|TRBV15|TRBD2|.
TGTGCCACCAGTGGGGGGGACTGGGCTCTCTACGAGCAGTACTTC
CATSGGDWALYEQYF
>TRBJ1-1|TRBV7-2|.|once
TGTGCCAGCAGCTTAGCGTCCGGCGCGACTGGGGCTTTCTTT
CASSLASGATGAFF
>TRBJ2-3|TRBV11-3|.|.
TGTGCCAGCAGCGGTCAGCGCACAGATACGCAGTATTTT
CASSGQRTDTQYF
>TRBJ2-3|TRBV7-2|.|.
TGTGCCAGCAGCTTATCCTCCGGGGGAATGGATACGCAGTATTTT
CASSLSSGGMDTQYF
>TRBJ2-7|TRBV11-3|.|.
TGTGCCAGCAGCTTAGAGAGAGGGCCCCACCACGAGCAGTACTTC
CASSLERGPHHEQYF
>TRBJ2-2|TRBV11-2|.|.
TGTGCCAGCAGCACATACCGGTCCCAGAGGAACACCGGGGAGCTGTTTTTT
CASSTYRSQRNTGELFF
>TRBJ2-7|TRBV19|TRBD1|.
TGTGCCAGTAGTTCGACAGGGGAATACGAGCAGTACTTC
CASSSTGEYEQYF
>TRBJ2-5|TRBV7-3|.|.
TGTGCCAGCAGCCCTCCGGGGCAAGAGACCCAGTACTTC
CASSPPGQETQYF
>TRBJ1-1|TRBV18|TRBD1|.
TGTGCCAGCTCACCAGGACAGGGCCTGTACACTGAAGCTTTCTTT
CASSPGQGLYTEAFF
>TRBJ2-5|TRBV2|TRBD2|.
TGTGCCAGTCTACCCTCTAGCGGGGCGACAGAGTACTTC
CASLPSSGATEYF
>TRBJ1-1|TRBV6-5|.|.
TGTGCCAGCAGGTGGGGAACTGAAGCTTTCTTT
CASRWGTEAFF
>TRBJ2-1|TRBV15|TRBD2|.
TGTGCCACCAGCAGAGATCACCTAGCGGGCCTACTCAATGAGCAGTTCTTC
CATSRDHLAGLLNEQFF
>TRBJ2-1|TRBV11-3|TRBD1|.
TGTGCCAGCAACCCGACAGGGGGAAGTGAGCAGTTCTTC
CASNPTGGSEQFF
>TRBJ2-1|TRBV14|TRBD2|once
TGTGCCAGCAGCCGTTTGGGACTAGCGGGAGGGTATGAGCAGTTCTTC
CASSRLGLAGGYEQFF
>TRBJ2-2|TRBV7-2|.|.
TGTGCCAGCAGCTTAATAGGGGAAAGCACCGGGGAGCTGTTTTTT
CASSLIGESTGELFF
>TRBJ2-5|TRBV5-4|.|.
TGTGCCAGCAGTCGGACAGATGAAGAGACCCAGTACTTC
CASSRTDEETQYF
>TRBJ1-5|TRBV2|.|.
TGTGCCAGCAGTAGGGAAGTTGATCAGCCCCAGCATTTT
CASSREVDQPQHF
>TRBJ2-5|TRBV29-1|.|.
TGCAGCGTTGTAATTAGGGGTGGAGAGACCCAGTACTTC
CSVVIRGGETQYF
>TRBJ2-2|TRBV7-8|TRBD2|.
TGTGCCAGCAGCTCGACTAGCGGGAGAACCGGGGAGCTGTTTTTT
CASSSTSGRTGELFF
>TRBJ2-1|TRBV5-1|.|.
TGCGCCAGCAGCTTGGGAACGGGTGGGCCCCTTCAGGAGCAGTTCTTC
CASSLGTGGPLQEQFF
>TRBJ2-2|TRBV11-3|.|once
TGTGCCAGCAGCCCCCGACAGGAGAACACCGGGGAGCTGTTTTTT
CASSPRQENTGELFF
>TRBJ1-5|TRBV7-9|TRBD1|.
TGTGCCAGCAGCCCCGGGACAGGGGACATCGGGAGGGACGGTCAGCCCCAGCATTTT
CASSPGTGDIGRDGQPQHF
>TRBJ1-2|TRBV5-8|.|.
TGTGCCAGCAGCTACCAAGGGGGAAGTTATCCTGGCTACACCTTC
CASSYQGGSYPGYTF
>TRBJ2-5|TRBV5-1|TRBD1|.
TGCGCCAGCAGCAACGGGGGACAGGGTGAGACCCAGTACTTC
CASSNGGQGETQYF
>TRBJ2-1|TRBV7-9|TRBD2|.
TGTGCCAGCAGCTTAGCGCGGGGACTAGCGGGGGAGCAGTTCTTC
CASSLARGLAGEQFF
>TRBJ2-7|TRBV5-1|TRBD2|.
TGCGCCAGCAGCTTGGTGGTAGCGGGAGGGCCCTACGAGCAGTACTTC
CASSLVVAGGPYEQYF
>TRBJ2-7|TRBV5-4|.|.
TGTGCCAGCAGCTTGGCCGACGGCTACGAGCAGTACTTC
CASSLADGYEQYF
>TRBJ1-2|TRBV11-2|.|.
TGTGCCAGCAGCCCAAGCCGGGGGTATGGCTACACCTTC
CASSPSRGYGYTF
>TRBJ2-3|TRBV7-2|TRBD2|.
TGTGCCAGCAGCTTAGGCCAAAAGCGGGAGGGTTCGGATACGCAGTATTTT
CASSLGQKREGSDTQYF
>TRBJ2-7|TRBV5-8|TRBD2|.
TGTGCCAGCAGCCCAAGCGGGAGTTTTTACGAGCAGTACTTC
CASSPSGSFYEQYF
>TRBJ2-2|TRBV11-2|TRBD2|.
TGTGCCAGCAGCACAGTGGGAGGGACCGGGGAGCTGTTTTTT
CASSTVGGTGELFF
>TRBJ2-7|TRBV5-3|.|.
TGTGCCAGCAGGGGCGGACGCAGCTCCTACGAGCAGTACTTC
CASRGGRSSYEQYF
>TRBJ2-1|TRBV20-1|.|once
TGCAGTGCTGTGGCCCTAGGGCAGTTCTTC
CSAVALGQFF
>TRBJ2-5|TRBV10-3|TRBD1|.
TGTGCCATCAGTGACTCAAGGGACAGGGAAGAGACCCAGTACTTC
CAISDSRDREETQYF
>TRBJ2-1|TRBV25-1|TRBD2|.
TGTGCCAGCAGTTCGTTAGCGGGAGTGGATGAGCAGTTCTTC
CASSSLAGVDEQFF
>TRBJ2-7|TRBV5-1|.|once
TGCGCCAGCAGCCAATTGAGGGATACCTACGAGCAGTACTTC
CASSQLRDTYEQYF